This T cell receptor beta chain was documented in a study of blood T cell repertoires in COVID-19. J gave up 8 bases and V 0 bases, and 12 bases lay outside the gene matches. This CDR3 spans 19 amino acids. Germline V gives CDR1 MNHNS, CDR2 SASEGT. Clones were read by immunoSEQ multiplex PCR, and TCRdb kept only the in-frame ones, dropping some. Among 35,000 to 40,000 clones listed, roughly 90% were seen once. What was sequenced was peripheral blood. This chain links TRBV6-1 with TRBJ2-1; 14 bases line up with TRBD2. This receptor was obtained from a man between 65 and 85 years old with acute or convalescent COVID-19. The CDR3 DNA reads TGTGCCAGCAGTGAAGCGACGGGACTAGCGGGAGTGTTTTTCGATGAGCAGTTCTTC. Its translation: CASSEATGLAGVFFDEQFF.